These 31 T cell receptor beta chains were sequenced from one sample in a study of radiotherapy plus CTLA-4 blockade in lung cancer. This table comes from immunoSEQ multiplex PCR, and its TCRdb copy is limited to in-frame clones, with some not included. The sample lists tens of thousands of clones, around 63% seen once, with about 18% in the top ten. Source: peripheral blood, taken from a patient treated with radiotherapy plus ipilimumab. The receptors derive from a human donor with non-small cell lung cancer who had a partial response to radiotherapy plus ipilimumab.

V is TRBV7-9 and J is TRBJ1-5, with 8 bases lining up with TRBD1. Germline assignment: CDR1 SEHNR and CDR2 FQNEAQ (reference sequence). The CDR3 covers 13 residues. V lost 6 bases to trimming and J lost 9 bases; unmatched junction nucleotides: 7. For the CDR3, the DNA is TGTGCCAGCAGGACAGGGGAATGGGGGCCCCAGCATTTT. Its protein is CASRTGEWGPQHF.

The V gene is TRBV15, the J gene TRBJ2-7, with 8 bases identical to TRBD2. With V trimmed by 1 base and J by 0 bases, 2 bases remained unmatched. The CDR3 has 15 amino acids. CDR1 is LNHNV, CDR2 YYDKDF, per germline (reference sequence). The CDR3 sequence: CATSRGGTSSYEQYF. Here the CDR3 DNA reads TGTGCCACCAGCAGAGGGGGGACTAGCTCCTACGAGCAGTACTTC.

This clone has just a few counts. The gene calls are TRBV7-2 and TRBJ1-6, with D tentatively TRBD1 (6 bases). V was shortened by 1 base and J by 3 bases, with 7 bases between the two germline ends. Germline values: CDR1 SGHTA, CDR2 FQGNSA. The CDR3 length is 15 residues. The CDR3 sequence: CASSLGGGYNSPLHF. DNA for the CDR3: TGTGCCAGCAGCTTAGGAGGGGGCTATAATTCACCCCTCCACTTT.

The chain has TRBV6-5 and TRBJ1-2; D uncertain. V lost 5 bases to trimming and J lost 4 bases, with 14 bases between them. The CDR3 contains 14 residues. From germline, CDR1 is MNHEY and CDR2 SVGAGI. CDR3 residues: CASSEVGDPYGYTF. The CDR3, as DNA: TGTGCCAGCAGTGAAGTCGGGGATCCCTATGGCTACACCTTC.

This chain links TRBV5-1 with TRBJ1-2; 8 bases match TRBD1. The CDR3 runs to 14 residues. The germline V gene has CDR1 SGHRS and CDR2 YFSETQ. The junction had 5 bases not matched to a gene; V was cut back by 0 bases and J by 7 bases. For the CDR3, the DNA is TGCGCCAGCAGCTTGGGGACAGGGAGAGGTGGCTACACCTTC. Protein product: CASSLGTGRGGYTF. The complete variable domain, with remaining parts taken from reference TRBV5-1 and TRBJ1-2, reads KAGVTQTPRYLIKTRGQQVTLSCSPISGHRSVSWYQQTPGQGLQFLFEYFSETQRNKGNFPGRFSGRQFSNSRSEMNVSTLELGDSALYLCASSLGTGRGGYTFGSGTRLTVV.

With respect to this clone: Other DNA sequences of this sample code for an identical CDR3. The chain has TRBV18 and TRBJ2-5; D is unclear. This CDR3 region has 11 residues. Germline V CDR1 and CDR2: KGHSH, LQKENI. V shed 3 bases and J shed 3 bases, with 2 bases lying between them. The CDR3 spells CASSPEETQYF. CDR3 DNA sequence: TGTGCCAGCTCACCCGAAGAGACCCAGTACTTC. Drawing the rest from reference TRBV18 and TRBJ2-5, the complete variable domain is NAGVMQNPRHLVRRRGQEARLRCSPMKGHSHVYWYRQLPEEGLKFMVYLQKENIIDESGMPKERFSAEFPKEGPSILRIQQVVRGDSAAYFCASSPEETQYFGPGTRLLVL.

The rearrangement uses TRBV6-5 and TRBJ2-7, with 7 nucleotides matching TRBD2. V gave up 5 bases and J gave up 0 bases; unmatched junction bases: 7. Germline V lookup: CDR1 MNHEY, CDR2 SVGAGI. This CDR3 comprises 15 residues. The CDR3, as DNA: TGTGCCAGCAGTCGAAAAGCGGGGAGCTCCTACGAGCAGTACTTC. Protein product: CASSRKAGSSYEQYF.

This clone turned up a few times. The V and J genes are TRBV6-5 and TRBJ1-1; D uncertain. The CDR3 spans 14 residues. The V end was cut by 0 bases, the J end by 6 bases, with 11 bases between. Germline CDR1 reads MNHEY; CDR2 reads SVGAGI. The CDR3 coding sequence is TGTGCCAGCAGTTACTCGGGCATGGGCCCTGAAGCTTTCTTT. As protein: CASSYSGMGPEAFF.

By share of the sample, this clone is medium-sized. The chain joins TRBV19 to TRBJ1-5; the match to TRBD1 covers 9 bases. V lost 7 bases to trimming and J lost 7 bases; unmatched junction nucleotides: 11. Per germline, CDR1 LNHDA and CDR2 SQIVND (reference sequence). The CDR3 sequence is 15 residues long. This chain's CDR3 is CASTFADRGGQPQHF. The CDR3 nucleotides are TGTGCCAGTACCTTCGCGGACAGGGGTGGACAGCCCCAGCATTTT.

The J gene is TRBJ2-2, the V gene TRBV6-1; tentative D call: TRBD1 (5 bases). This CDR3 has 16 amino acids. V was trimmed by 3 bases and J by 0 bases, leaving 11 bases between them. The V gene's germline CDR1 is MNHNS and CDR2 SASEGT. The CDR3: CASSDTGRTNTGELFF. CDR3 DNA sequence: TGTGCCAGCAGTGACACAGGACGGACGAACACCGGGGAGCTGTTTTTT.

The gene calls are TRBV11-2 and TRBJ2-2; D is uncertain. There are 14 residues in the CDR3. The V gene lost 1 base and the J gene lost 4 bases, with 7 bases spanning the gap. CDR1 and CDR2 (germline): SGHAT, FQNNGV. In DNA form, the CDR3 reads TGTGCCAGCAGCTTAGGCGATCGCACCGGGGAGCTGTTTTTT. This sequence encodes CASSLGDRTGELFF.

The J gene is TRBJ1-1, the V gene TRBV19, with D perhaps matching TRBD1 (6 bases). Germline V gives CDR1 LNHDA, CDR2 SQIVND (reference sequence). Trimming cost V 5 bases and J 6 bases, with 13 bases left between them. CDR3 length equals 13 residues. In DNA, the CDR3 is TGTGCCAGTAGTGCCTACAGGGACCCTGAAGCTTTCTTT. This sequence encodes CASSAYRDPEAFF.

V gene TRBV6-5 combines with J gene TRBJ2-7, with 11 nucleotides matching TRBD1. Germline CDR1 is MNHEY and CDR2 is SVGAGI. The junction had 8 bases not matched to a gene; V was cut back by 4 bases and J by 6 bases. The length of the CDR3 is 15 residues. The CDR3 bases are TGTGCCAGCAGTTTAGGGGACAGGGGGACCGGCGAGCAGTACTTC. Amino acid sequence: CASSLGDRGTGEQYF.

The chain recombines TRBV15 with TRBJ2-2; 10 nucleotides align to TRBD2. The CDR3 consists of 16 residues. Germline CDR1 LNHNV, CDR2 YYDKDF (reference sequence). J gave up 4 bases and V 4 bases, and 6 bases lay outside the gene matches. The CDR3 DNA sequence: TGTGCCACCAGCAAGGGACTAGCGTTGGGCACCGGGGAGCTGTTTTTT. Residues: CATSKGLALGTGELFF.

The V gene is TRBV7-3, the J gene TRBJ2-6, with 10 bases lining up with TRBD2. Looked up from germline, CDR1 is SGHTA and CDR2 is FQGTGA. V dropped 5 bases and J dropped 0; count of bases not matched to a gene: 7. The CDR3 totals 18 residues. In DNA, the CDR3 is TGTGCCAGCAGCCCGGGGACTAGCGAGAGCTCTGGGGCCAACGTCCTGACTTTC. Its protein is CASSPGTSESSGANVLTF. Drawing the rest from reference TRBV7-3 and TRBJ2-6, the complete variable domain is GAGVSQTPSNKVTEKGKYVELRCDPISGHTALYWYRQSLGQGPEFLIYFQGTGAADDSGLPNDRFFAVRPEGSVSTLKIQRTERGDSAVYLCASSPGTSESSGANVLTFGAGSRLTVL.

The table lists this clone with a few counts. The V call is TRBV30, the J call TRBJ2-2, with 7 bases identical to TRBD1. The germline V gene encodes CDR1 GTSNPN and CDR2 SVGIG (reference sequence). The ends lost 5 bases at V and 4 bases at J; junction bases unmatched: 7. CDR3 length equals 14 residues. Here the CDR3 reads CAWVTGSVTGELFF. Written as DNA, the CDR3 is TGTGCCTGGGTGACAGGGAGTGTCACCGGGGAGCTGTTTTTT.

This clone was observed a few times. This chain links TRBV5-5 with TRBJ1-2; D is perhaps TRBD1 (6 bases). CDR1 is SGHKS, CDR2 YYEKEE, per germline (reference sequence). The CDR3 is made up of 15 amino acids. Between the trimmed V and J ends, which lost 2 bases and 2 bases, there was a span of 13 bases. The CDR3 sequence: CASSFEGDLNYGYTF. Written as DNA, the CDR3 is TGTGCCAGCAGCTTTGAGGGGGACCTAAACTATGGCTACACCTTC.

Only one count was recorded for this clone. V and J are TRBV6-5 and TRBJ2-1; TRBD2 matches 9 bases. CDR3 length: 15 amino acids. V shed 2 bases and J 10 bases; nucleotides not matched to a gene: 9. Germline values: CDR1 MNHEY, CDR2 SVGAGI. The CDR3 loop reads CASSYGAGGLWEQFF. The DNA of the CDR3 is TGTGCCAGCAGTTACGGAGCGGGAGGTTTATGGGAGCAGTTCTTC.

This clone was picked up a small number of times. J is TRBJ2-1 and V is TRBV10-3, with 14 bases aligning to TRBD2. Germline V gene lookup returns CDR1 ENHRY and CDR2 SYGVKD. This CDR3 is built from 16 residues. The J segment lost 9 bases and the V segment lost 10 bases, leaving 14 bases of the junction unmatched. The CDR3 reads CATADWTSGGHGEQFF. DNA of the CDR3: TGTGCCACCGCGGACTGGACTAGCGGGGGGCACGGTGAGCAGTTCTTC.

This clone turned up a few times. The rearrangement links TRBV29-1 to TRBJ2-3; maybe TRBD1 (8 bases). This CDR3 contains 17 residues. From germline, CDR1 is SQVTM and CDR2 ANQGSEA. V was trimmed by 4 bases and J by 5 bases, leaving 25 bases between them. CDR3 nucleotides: TGCAGCGTTGTCCTTCGAAGCGGGGACAGGTTGAGAGATACGCAGTATTTT. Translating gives CSVVLRSGDRLRDTQYF.

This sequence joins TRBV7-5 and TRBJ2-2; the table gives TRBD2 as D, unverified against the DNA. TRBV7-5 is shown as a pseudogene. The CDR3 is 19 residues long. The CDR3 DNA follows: TGTGCCAGAAGCTTATGTGGGCTAGCGGGGGTGGGCGACACCGGGGAGCTGTTTTTT. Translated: CARSLCGLAGVGDTGELFF.

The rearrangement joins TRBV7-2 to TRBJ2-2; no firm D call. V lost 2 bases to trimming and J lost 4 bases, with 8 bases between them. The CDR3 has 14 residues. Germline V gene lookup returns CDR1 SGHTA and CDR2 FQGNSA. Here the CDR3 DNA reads TGTGCCAGCAGCTTATTCCCGAGCACCGGGGAGCTGTTTTTT. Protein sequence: CASSLFPSTGELFF.

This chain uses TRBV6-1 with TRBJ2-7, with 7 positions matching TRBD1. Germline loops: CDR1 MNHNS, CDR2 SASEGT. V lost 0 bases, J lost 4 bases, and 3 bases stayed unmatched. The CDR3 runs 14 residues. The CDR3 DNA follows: TGTGCCAGCAGTGAAGCGGGGACAGAGTACGAGCAGTACTTC. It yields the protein CASSEAGTEYEQYF.

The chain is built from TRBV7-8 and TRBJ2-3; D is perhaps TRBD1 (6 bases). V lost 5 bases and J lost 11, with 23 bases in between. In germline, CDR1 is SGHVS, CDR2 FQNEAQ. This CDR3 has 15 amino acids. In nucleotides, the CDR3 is TGTGCCAGCAGCCCTATGGGGACCGGGACACCTAAGCAGTATTTT. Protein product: CASSPMGTGTPKQYF. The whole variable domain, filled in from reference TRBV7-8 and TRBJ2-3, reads GAGVSQSPRYKVAKRGQDVALRCDPISGHVSLFWYQQALGQGPEFLTYFQNEAQLDKSGLPSDRFFAERPEGSVSTLKIQRTQQEDSAVYLCASSPMGTGTPKQYFGPGTRLTVL.

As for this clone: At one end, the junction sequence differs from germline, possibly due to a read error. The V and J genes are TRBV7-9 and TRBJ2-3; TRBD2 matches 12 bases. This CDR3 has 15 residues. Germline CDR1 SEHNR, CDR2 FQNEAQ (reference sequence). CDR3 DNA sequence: TGTGCCAGCAGCCTAGCGGGGGGGGGCGCAGATACGCAGTATTTT. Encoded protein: CASSLAGGGADTQYF.

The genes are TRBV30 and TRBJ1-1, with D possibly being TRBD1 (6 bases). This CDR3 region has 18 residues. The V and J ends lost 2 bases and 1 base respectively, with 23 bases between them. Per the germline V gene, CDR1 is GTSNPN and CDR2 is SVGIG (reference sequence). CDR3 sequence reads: CAWSTVTLTGISNTEAFF. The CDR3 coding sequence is TGTGCCTGGAGTACCGTAACACTGACAGGTATTTCGAACACTGAAGCTTTCTTT.

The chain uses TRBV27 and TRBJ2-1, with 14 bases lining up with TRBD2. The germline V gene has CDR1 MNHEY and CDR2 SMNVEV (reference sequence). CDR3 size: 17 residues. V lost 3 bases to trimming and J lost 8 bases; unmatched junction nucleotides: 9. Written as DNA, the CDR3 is TGTGCCAGCAGTTTTTCCCACGGGACTAGCGGGAGACATGAGCAGTTCTTC. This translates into CASSFSHGTSGRHEQFF.

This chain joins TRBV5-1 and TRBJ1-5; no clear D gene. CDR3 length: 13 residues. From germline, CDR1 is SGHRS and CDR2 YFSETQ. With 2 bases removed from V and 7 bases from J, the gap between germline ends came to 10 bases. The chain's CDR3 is CASSFTAGQPQHF. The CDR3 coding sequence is TGCGCCAGCAGCTTCACGGCGGGCCAGCCCCAGCATTTT.

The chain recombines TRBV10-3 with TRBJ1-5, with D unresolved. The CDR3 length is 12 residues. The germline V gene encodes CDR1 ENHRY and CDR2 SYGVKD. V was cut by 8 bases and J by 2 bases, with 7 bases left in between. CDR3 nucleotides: TGTGCCATCGGCAGTCGCAATCAGCCCCAGCATTTT. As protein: CAIGSRNQPQHF.

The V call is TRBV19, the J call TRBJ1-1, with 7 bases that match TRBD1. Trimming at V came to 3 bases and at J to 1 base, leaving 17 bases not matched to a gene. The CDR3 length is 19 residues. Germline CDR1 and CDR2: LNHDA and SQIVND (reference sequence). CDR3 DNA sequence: TGTGCCAGTAGTATTCTCGGGGTTCGACTGACAGGGAGGAACACTGAAGCTTTCTTT. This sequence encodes CASSILGVRLTGRNTEAFF.

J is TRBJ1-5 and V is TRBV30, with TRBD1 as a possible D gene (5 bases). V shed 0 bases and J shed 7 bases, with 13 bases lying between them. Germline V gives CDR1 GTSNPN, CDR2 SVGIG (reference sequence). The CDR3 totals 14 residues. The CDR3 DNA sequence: TGTGCCTGGAGTGTACTGGGCGGGGGGCAGCCCCAGCATTTT. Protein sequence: CAWSVLGGGQPQHF.